The source of this T cell receptor beta chain is a study of T cells expressing NK-cell markers. Study at large: Sorted CD3+CD56-NKG2C+, CD3+CD56+NKG2C- and CD3+CD56+NKG2C+ T cells were the source of the TCR beta repertoires.

Overall study findings and caveats: Where several donors were concerned, these clonotypes also led the CD3+CD56-NKG2C+ fraction.

UMIs accompanied the 5'RACE template switching by which TCR beta cDNA was made. TCRdb derives one entry per CDR3 protein from the 5' RACE reads, leaving out DNA. The specimen's table records about 450,000 distinct CDR3 sequences. With respect to this clonotype: Its antigen is not identified.

Per the germline V gene, CDR1 is KGHSH and CDR2 is LQKENI. The CDR3 runs 15 residues. The specimen sequenced was blood T cells: a sorted CD56 or NKG2C T cell subset, CD4+ or CD8+ T cells, or bulk PBMC T cells (not recorded which). The gene calls are TRBV18 and TRBJ2-3; TCRdb returns TRBD1, unconfirmable since there is no DNA. This sequence originates from a woman between 18 and 70 years old in good health. The CDR3 is CASSPRDRVPDTQYF.